The present T cell receptor (beta chain) was sequenced within a study of blood T cell repertoires in COVID-19. In the study overall: From the United States, Italy and Spain came samples of acute and convalescent COVID-19.

Under the authors' procedure: For nucleated cells, counts were estimated from reference gene primer amplification. Sequenced by immunoSEQ multiplex PCR; TCRdb stores in-frame clones only, minus some. That table gives V, J and clone size, and the DNA gave D and trimming. The sample contains about 170,000 clones, approximately 74% of which appear only once. V dropped 0 bases and J dropped 7 bases, with 6 bases sitting between them. CDR3 length: 12 amino acids. The V gene's germline CDR1 is SQVTM and CDR2 ANQGSEA. This clonotype was sampled from a woman older than 75 with acute or convalescent COVID-19. Sequencing was done on a sample of peripheral blood. V gene TRBV29-1 combines with J gene TRBJ1-4; no clear D gene. Written as DNA, the CDR3 is TGCAGCGTTGAAGATCCCCTTGAAAAACTGTTTTTT. Translation: CSVEDPLEKLFF.